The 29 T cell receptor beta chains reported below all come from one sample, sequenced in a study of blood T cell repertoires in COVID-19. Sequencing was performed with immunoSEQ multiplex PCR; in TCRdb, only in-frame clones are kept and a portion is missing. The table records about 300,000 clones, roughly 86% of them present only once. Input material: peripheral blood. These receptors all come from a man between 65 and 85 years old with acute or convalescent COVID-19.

As DNA, the CDR3 is TGCGCCAGCAGCCACAGGTCTGGGGCCAACGTCCTGACTTTC. It encodes CASSHRSGANVLTF. This chain uses TRBV4-3 with TRBJ2-6; no clear D. Germline-derived CDR1 and CDR2 are LGHNA and YSLEER. CDR3 length: 14 amino acids. Deletions cut 3 bases from V and 1 base from J, with 4 bases between.

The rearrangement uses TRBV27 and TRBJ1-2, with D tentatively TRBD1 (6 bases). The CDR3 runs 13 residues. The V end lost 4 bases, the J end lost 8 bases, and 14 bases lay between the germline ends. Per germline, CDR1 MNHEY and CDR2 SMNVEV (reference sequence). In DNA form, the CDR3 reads TGTGCCAGCAGTTCCCGGGCAGGGGTGGGCTACACCTTC. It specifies CASSSRAGVGYTF.

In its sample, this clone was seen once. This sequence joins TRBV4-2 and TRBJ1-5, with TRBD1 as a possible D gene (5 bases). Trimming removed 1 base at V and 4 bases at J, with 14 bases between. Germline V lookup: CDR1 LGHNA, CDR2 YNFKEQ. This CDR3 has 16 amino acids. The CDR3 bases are TGTGCCAGCAGCCAAGTTGGTGACCGGGGGAATCAGCCCCAGCATTTT. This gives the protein CASSQVGDRGNQPQHF.

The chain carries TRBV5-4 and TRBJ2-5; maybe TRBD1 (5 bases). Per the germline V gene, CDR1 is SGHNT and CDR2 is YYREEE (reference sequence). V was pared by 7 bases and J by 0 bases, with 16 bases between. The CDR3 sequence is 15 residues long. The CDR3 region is CASSKGANNQETQYF. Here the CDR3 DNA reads TGTGCCAGCTCGAAAGGGGCAAACAACCAAGAGACCCAGTACTTC.

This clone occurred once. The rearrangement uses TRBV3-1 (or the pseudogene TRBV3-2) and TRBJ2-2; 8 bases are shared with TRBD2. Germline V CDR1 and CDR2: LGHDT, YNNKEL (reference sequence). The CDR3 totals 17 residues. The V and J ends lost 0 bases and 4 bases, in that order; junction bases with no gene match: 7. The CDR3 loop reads CASSQEVRGGLTGELFF. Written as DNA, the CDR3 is TGTGCCAGCAGCCAAGAGGTCCGGGGGGGCCTCACCGGGGAGCTGTTTTTT.

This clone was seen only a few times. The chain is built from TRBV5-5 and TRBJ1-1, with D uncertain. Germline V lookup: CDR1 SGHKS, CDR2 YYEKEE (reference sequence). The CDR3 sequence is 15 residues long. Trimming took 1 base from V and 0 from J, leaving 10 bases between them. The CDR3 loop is CASSLYLEMNTEAFF. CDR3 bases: TGTGCCAGCAGCTTGTATCTGGAGATGAACACTGAAGCTTTCTTT.

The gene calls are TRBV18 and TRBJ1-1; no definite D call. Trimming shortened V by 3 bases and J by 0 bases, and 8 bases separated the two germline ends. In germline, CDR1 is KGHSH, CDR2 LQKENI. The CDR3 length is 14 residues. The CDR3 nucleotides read TGTGCCAGCTCACCTCGGGTCATGAACACTGAAGCTTTCTTT. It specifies CASSPRVMNTEAFF.

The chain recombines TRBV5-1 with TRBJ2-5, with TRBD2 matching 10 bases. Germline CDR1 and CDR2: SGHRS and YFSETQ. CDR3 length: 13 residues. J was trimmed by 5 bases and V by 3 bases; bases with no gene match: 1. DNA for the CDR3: TGCGCCAGCAGCTCTAGCGGGAGTGAGACCCAGTACTTC. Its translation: CASSSSGSETQYF. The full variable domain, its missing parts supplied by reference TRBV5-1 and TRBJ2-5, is KAGVTQTPRYLIKTRGQQVTLSCSPISGHRSVSWYQQTPGQGLQFLFEYFSETQRNKGNFPGRFSGRQFSNSRSEMNVSTLELGDSALYLCASSSSGSETQYFGPGTRLLVL.

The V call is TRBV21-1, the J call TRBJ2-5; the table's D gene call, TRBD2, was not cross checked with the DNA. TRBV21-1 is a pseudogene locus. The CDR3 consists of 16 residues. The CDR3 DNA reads TGTGCCAGCAGCGGTCGACTAGCGGGGGGGGCAGGGACCCAGTACTTC. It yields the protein CASSGRLAGGAGTQYF.

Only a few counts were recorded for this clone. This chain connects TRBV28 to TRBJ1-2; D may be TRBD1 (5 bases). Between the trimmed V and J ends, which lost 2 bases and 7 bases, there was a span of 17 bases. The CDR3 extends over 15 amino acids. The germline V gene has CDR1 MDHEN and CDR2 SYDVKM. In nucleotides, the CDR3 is TGTGCCAGCAGTTTACCTACGCCCAGGGCAACTGGCTACACCTTC. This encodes CASSLPTPRATGYTF.

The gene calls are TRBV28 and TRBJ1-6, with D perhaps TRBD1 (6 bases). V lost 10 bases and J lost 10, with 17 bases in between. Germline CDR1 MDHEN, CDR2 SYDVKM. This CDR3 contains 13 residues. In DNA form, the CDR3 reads TGTGCCACTACAGGGAACGGACCATCACCCCTCCACTTT. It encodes CATTGNGPSPLHF.

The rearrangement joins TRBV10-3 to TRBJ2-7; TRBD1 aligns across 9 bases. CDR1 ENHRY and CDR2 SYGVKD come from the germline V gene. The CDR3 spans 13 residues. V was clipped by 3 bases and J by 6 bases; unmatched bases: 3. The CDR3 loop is CAISEQGAREQYF. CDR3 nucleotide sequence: TGTGCCATCAGTGAACAGGGGGCGCGCGAGCAGTACTTC.

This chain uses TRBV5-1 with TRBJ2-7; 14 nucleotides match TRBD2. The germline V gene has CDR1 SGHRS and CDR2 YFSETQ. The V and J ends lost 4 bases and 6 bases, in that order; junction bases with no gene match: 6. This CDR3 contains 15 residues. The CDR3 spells CASSPSGTSGSEQYF. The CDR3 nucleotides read TGCGCCAGCAGCCCCTCTGGGACTAGCGGGAGCGAGCAGTACTTC. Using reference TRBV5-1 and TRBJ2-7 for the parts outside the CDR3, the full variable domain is KAGVTQTPRYLIKTRGQQVTLSCSPISGHRSVSWYQQTPGQGLQFLFEYFSETQRNKGNFPGRFSGRQFSNSRSEMNVSTLELGDSALYLCASSPSGTSGSEQYFGPGTRLTVT.

CDR3 sequence reads: CATSSPAGGPGETQYF. The CDR3 bases are TGTGCCACCAGCAGCCCAGCGGGGGGGCCGGGTGAGACCCAGTACTTC. The chain uses TRBV15 and TRBJ2-5; 10 bases agree with TRBD2. Looked up from germline, CDR1 is LNHNV and CDR2 is YYDKDF (reference sequence). The length of the CDR3 is 16 residues. V was clipped by 3 bases and J by 5 bases; unmatched bases: 9.

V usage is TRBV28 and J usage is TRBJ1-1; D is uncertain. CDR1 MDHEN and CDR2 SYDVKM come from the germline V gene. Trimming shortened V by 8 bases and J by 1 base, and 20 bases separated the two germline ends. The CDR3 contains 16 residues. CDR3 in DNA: TGTGCCAGCTTCTCAGGATCGGTAGTTAAGAACACTGAAGCTTTCTTT. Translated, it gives CASFSGSVVKNTEAFF.

CDR3 coding DNA: TGTGCCACCAGTGAGCGAAATCAGGGGTTTGACACCCCCTTGAGCTCCTACAATGAGCAGTTCTTC. Translation: CATSERNQGFDTPLSSYNEQFF. The J gene is TRBJ2-1, the V gene TRBV24-1, with D maybe TRBD1 (6 bases). The CDR3 has 22 residues. Germline lookup yields CDR1 KGHDR and CDR2 SFDVKD. With 4 bases removed from V and 0 bases from J, the gap between germline ends came to 30 bases.

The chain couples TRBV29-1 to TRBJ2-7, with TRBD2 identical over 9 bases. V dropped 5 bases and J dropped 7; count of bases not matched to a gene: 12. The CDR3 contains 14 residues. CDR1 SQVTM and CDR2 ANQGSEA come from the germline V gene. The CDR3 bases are TGCAGCGTTCCTGGAGGTAGCGGGAGAGGGGAGCAGTACTTC. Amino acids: CSVPGGSGRGEQYF.

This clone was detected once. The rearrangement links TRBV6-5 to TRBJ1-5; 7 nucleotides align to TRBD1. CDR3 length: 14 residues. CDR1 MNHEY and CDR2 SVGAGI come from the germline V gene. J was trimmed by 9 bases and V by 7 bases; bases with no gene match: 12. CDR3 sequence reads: CASIRDRVYGPQHF. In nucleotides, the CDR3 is TGTGCCAGCATCCGTGACAGGGTTTACGGGCCCCAGCATTTT.

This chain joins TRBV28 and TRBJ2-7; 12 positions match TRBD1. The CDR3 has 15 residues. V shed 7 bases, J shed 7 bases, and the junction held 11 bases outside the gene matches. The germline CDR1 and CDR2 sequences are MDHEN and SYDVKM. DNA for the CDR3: TGTGCCAGCAAAGTACCGGGACAGGGGGCGGGGGAGCAGTACTTC. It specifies CASKVPGQGAGEQYF.

The CDR3 spells CASSQAGAGNTIYF. CDR3 nucleotide sequence: TGTGCCAGCAGCCAAGCGGGAGCTGGAAACACCATATATTTT. J is TRBJ1-3 and V is TRBV3-1 (or the pseudogene TRBV3-2); D gene unclear. V lost 1 base to trimming and J lost 2 bases, with 6 bases between them. The CDR3 runs to 14 residues. CDR1 is LGHDT and CDR2 is YNNKEL in the germline V gene (reference sequence).

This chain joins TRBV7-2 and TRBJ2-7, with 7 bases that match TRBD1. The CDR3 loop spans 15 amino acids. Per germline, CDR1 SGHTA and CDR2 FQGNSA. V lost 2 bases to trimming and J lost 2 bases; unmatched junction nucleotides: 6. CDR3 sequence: CASSLTTGIAYEQYF. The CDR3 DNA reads TGTGCCAGCAGCTTAACGACAGGGATAGCCTACGAGCAGTACTTC.

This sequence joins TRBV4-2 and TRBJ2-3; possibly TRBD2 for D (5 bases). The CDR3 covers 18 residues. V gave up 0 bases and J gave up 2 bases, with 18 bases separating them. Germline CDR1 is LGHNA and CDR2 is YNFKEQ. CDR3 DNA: TGTGCCAGCAGCCAAGATGAGGCGCGGGCGGTCCCCACAGATACGCAGTATTTT. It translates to CASSQDEARAVPTDTQYF.

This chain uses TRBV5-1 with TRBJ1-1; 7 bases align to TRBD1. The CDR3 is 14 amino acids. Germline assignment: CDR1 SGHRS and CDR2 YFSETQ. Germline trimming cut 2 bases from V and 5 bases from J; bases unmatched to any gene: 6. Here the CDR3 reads CASSLQTGKTEAFF. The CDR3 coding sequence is TGCGCCAGCAGCTTACAGACAGGGAAAACTGAAGCTTTCTTT.

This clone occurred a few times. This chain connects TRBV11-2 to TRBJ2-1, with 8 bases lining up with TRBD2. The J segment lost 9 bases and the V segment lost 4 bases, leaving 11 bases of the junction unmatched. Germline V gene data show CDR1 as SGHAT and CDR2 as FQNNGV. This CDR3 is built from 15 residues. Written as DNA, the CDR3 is TGTGCCAGCAGCTCTTCGCCGCAAGCGGGGGTTGAGCAGTTCTTC. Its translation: CASSSSPQAGVEQFF. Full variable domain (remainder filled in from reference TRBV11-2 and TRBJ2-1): EAGVAQSPRYKIIEKRQSVAFWCNPISGHATLYWYQQILGQGPKLLIQFQNNGVVDDSQLPKDRFSAERLKGVDSTLKIQPAKLEDSAVYLCASSSSPQAGVEQFFGPGTRLTVL.

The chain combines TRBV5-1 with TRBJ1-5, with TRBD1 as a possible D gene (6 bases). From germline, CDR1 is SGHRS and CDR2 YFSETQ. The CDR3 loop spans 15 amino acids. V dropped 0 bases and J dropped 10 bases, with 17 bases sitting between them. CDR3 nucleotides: TGCGCCAGCAGCTTGGCCGGCGCAGGGGATTTCCCCCAGCATTTT. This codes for CASSLAGAGDFPQHF.

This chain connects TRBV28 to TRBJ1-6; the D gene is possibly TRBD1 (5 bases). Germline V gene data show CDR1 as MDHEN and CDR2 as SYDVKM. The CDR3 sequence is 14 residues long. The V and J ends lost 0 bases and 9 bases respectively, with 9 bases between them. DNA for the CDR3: TGTGCCAGCAGTTTATGGCAGGGTGGTTCACCCCTCCACTTT. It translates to CASSLWQGGSPLHF.

CDR3 in amino acids: CASSHPAGGVRRAGANVLTF. Written as DNA, the CDR3 is TGCGCCAGCAGCCACCCCGCGGGGGGGGTGCGACGAGCGGGGGCCAACGTCCTGACTTTC. The gene calls are TRBV4-3 and TRBJ2-6; 9 bases are shared with TRBD2. Trimming at V came to 3 bases and at J to 4 bases, leaving 16 bases not matched to a gene. Germline CDR1 is LGHNA and CDR2 is YSLEER. The CDR3 is made up of 20 amino acids.

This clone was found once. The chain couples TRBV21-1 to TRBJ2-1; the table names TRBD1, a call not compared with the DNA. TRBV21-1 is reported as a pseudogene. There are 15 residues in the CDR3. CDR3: CASSYRDRDRNEQFF. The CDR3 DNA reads TGTGCCAGCAGCTACCGGGACAGGGATAGGAATGAGCAGTTCTTC.

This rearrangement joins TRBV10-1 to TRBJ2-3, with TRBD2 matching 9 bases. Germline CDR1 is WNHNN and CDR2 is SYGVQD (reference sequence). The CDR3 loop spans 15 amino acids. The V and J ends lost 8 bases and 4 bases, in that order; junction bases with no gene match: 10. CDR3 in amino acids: CASLSSGIRPDTQYF. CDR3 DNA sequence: TGCGCCAGCCTCTCTAGCGGGATCCGCCCAGATACGCAGTATTTT.